Listed here is a single T cell receptor beta chain. Its antigen is not identified. Assay: immunoSEQ multiplex PCR; the TCRdb copy retains only in-frame clones and omits some. The data show approximately 1,900 clones, about 80% seen once. The data derive from a study of brain metastases from non-small cell lung cancer. Overall study results and limits: Brain metastases had lower T-cell infiltration than primary tumors. TCR repertoires overlapped largely between brain metastases and matched primaries. In nearly 65% of brain metastases, T-cell clones were expanded compared with matched primary tumors.

Sequencing used tissue from a brain metastasis. The clonotype comes from a donor at least 40 years old with non-small cell lung cancer.

CDR3 nucleotides: TGTGCCAGCAGCTTATCCCCTATCGGGTTGGTGGGAACCTTC. This codes for CASSLSPIGLVGTF. The chain has TRBV7-2 and TRBJ1-2; D is unresolved. Germline V CDR1 and CDR2: SGHTA, FQGNSA. Trimming took 2 bases from V and 14 from J, leaving 21 bases between them. There are 14 residues in the CDR3.